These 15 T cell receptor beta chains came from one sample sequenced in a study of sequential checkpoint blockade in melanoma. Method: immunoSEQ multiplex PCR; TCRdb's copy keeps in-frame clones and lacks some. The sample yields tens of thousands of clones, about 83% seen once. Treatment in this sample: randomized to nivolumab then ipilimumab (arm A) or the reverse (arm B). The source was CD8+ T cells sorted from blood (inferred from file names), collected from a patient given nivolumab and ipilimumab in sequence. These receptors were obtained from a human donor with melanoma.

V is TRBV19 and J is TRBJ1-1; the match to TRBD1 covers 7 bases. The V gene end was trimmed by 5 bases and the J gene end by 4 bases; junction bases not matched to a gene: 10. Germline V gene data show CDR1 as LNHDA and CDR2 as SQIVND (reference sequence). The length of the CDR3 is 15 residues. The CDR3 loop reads CASSFDRATFTEAFF. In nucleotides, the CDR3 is TGTGCCAGTAGTTTCGACAGGGCGACCTTCACTGAAGCTTTCTTT.

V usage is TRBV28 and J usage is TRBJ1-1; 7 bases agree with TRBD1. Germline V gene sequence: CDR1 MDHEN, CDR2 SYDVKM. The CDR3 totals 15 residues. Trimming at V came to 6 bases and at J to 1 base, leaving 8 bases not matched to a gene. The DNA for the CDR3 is TGTGCCAGCAGCAGAGGGGGCCGGGAGAACACTGAAGCTTTCTTT. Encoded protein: CASSRGGRENTEAFF. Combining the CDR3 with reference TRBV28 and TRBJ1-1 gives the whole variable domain DVKVTQSSRYLVKRTGEKVFLECVQDMDHENMFWYRQDPGLGLRLIYFSYDVKMKEKGDIPEGYSVSREKKERFSLILESASTNQTSMYLCASSRGGRENTEAFFGQGTRLTVV.

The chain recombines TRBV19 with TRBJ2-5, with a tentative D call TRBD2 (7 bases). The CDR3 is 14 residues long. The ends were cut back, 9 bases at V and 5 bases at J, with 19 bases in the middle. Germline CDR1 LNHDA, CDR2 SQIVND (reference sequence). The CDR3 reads CASAEVGGPETQYF. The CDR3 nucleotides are TGTGCCAGCGCCGAGGTGGGGGGGCCCGAGACCCAGTACTTC.

CDR3 in amino acids: CASSPHPAGTSSAYEQYF. As DNA, the CDR3 is TGTGCCAGCAGCCCCCACCCGGCCGGGACTAGCTCTGCCTACGAGCAGTACTTC. The V gene is TRBV4-2, the J gene TRBJ2-7; the match to TRBD2 covers 9 bases. V was pared by 4 bases and J by 2 bases, with 15 bases of the junction left unmatched. Germline values: CDR1 LGHNA, CDR2 YNFKEQ. The CDR3 is 18 amino acids.

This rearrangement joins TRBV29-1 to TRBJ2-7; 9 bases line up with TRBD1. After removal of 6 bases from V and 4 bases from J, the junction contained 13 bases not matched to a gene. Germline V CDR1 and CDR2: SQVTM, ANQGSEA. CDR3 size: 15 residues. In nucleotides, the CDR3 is TGCAGCGTGGACGAGACCGGGACAGGGATATACGAGCAGTACTTC. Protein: CSVDETGTGIYEQYF.

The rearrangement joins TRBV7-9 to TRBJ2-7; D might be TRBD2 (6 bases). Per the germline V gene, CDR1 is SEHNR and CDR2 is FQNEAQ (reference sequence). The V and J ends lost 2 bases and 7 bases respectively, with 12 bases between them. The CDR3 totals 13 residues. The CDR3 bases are TGTGCCAGCAGCTTAAAGGGTCTAGCGGAGCAGTACTTC. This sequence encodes CASSLKGLAEQYF.

The CDR3 protein is CASSQDRVEEQYF. The CDR3 nucleotides are TGTGCCAGCAGCCAGGACAGGGTTGAAGAGCAGTACTTC. The chain joins TRBV28 to TRBJ2-7; TRBD1 matches 8 bases. The CDR3 is 13 amino acids. With V trimmed by 6 bases and J by 7 bases, 8 bases remained unmatched. The germline V gene has CDR1 MDHEN and CDR2 SYDVKM.

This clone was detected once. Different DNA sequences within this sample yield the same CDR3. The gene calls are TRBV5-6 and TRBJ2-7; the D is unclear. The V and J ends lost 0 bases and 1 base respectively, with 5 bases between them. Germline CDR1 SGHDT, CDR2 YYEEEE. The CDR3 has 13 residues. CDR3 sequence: CASSLGRSYEQYF. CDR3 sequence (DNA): TGTGCCAGCAGCTTGGGTCGTTCCTACGAGCAGTACTTC.

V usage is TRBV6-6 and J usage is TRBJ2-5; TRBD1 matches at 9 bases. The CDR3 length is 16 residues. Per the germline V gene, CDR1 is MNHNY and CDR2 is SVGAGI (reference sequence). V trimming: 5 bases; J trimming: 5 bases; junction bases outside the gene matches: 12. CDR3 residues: CASSPPYGTGLETQYF. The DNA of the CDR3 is TGTGCCAGCAGTCCACCCTACGGGACAGGGTTGGAGACCCAGTACTTC.

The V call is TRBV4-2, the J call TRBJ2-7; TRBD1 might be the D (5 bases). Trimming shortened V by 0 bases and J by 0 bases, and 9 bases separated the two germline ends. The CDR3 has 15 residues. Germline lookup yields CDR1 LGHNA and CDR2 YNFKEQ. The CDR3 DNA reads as TGTGCCAGCAGCCAAGAAGGGGATCTCTCCTACGAGCAGTACTTC. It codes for CASSQEGDLSYEQYF.

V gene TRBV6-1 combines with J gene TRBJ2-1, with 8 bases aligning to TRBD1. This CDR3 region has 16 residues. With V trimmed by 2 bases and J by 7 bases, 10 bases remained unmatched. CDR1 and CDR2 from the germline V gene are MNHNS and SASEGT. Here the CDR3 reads CASSEKRGQGANEQFF. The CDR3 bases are TGTGCCAGCAGTGAAAAAAGAGGGCAGGGGGCTAATGAGCAGTTCTTC.

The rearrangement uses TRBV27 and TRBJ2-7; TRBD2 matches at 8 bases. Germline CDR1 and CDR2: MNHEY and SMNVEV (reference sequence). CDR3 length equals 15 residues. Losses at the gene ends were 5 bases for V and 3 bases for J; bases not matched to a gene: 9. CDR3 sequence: CASSHGLATIYEQYF. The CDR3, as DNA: TGTGCCAGCAGTCATGGACTAGCCACCATCTACGAGCAGTACTTC.

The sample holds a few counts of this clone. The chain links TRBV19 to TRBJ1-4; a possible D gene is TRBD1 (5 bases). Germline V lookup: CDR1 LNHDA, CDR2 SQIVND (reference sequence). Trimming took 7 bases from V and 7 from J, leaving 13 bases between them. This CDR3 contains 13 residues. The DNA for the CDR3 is TGTGCCAGTACCCTCGCAGGGATTGAAAAACTGTTTTTT. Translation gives CASTLAGIEKLFF.

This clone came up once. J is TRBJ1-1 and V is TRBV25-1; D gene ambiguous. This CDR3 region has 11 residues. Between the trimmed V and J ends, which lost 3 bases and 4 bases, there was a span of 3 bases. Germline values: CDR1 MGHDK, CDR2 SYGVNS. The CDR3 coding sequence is TGTGCCAGCAGTGACTTCACTGAAGCTTTCTTT. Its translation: CASSDFTEAFF.

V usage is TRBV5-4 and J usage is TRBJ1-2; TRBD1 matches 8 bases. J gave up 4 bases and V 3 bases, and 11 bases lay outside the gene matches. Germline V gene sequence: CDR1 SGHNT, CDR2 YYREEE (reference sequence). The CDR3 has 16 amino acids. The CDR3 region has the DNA TGTGCCAGCAGCTCACCTGGGACAGGCGCTATCTATGGCTACACCTTC. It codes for CASSSPGTGAIYGYTF.